Listed below are T cell receptor beta chains from one sample, sequenced in a study of T cell repertoires in cytomegalovirus infection. MiXCR, run by TCRdb on the reads, gives a single entry per CDR3 protein. This table holds about 190,000 distinct CDR3 sequences, 28% found once. The sequencing sample was made of PBMCs. These receptors originate from a human donor in good health (CMV status not recorded). Some clones in this sample may be carry-over from other donors' samples. CDR3s include the opening cysteine and the closing phenylalanine or tryptophan. A D gene is named only where the DNA matches it firmly. The size field is filled for only some rows; it gives once, few, many or a size class.

j_call clone_size d_call v_call cdr3_aa cdr3_nt
TRBJ1-2 NA NA TRBV18 CASSPPGGGYGYTF TGTGCCAGCTCACCCCCTGGGGGAGGCTATGGCTACACCTTC
TRBJ2-7 many NA TRBV7-8 CASSLGSRGLASYEQYF TGTGCCAGCAGCTTAGGATCTCGCGGACTCGCCAGTTACGAGCAGTACTTC
TRBJ2-3 many TRBD2 TRBV7-2 CASSSTSGPTDTQYF TGTGCCAGCAGCTCAACTAGCGGCCCCACAGATACGCAGTATTTT
TRBJ1-5 few TRBD1 TRBV19 CASTQGESNQPQHF TGTGCCAGCACCCAGGGGGAGAGCAATCAGCCCCAGCATTTT
TRBJ2-2 NA TRBD1 TRBV5-5 CASSYGTVRELFF TGTGCCAGCAGCTACGGGACAGTCAGGGAGCTGTTTTTT
TRBJ1-2 few NA TRBV7-9 CASSPPGTEYGYTF TGTGCCAGCAGTCCACCCGGGACGGAGTATGGCTACACCTTC
TRBJ1-5 NA NA TRBV12-3/TRBV12-4 CASSDSGEANQPQHF TGTGCCAGCAGTGACTCGGGAGAGGCAAATCAGCCCCAGCATTTT
TRBJ1-2 NA TRBD1 TRBV29-1 CSVDQTGRHYGYTF TGCAGCGTTGACCAGACAGGGCGGCACTATGGCTACACCTTC
TRBJ2-7 few TRBD1 TRBV7-2 CASSVYRGSSYEQYF TGTGCCAGCAGCGTTTACAGGGGGAGCTCCTACGAGCAGTACTTC
TRBJ1-1 NA NA TRBV20-1 CSAREGLEAFF TGCAGTGCTAGGGAAGGGCTTGAAGCTTTCTTT
TRBJ1-1 few NA TRBV29-1 CSFLRGQNTEAFF TGCAGCTTTCTCCGGGGCCAGAACACTGAAGCTTTCTTT
TRBJ2-5 NA NA TRBV5-5 CASSLPAKETQYF TGTGCCAGCAGCTTGCCCGCAAAAGAGACCCAGTACTTC
TRBJ2-7 few NA TRBV7-2 CASSLSRSSYEQYF TGTGCCAGCAGCTTATCCAGGAGCTCCTACGAGCAGTACTTC
TRBJ2-5 NA NA TRBV29-1 CSGREETQYF TGCAGCGGGAGGGAGGAGACCCAGTACTTC
TRBJ2-7 many NA TRBV7-2 CASSLGGDSYEQYF TGTGCCAGCAGCCTAGGAGGGGACTCCTACGAGCAGTACTTC
TRBJ2-7 many NA TRBV11-2 CASSLEGNEQYF TGTGCCAGCAGCTTAGAGGGGAACGAGCAGTACTTC
TRBJ2-3 NA NA TRBV12-3/TRBV12-4 CASSMRIDTQYF TGTGCCAGCAGTATGCGGATAGATACGCAGTATTTT
TRBJ1-1 NA TRBD1 TRBV10-3 CAISSPGQENTEAFF TGTGCCATCAGTTCCCCGGGACAGGAGAACACTGAAGCTTTCTTT
TRBJ1-5 few NA TRBV19 CASSIDPGYNQPQHF TGTGCCAGTAGTATAGATCCGGGATACAATCAGCCCCAGCATTTT
TRBJ2-7 NA TRBD2 TRBV14 CASSQDRTSGAKQYF TGTGCCAGCAGCCAAGATCGAACTAGCGGGGCGAAGCAGTACTTC
TRBJ2-7 many TRBD1 TRBV7-2 CASSLAVWDSSYEQYF TGTGCCAGCAGCTTAGCAGTATGGGACAGCTCCTACGAGCAGTACTTC
TRBJ2-6 few NA TRBV11-2 CASAPPPRIGANVLTF TGTGCCAGCGCGCCGCCCCCGCGCATAGGGGCCAACGTCCTGACTTTC
TRBJ1-1 NA NA TRBV20-1 CSARDSGGNTEAFF TGCAGTGCTAGAGATTCGGGGGGCAACACTGAAGCTTTCTTT
TRBJ1-5 many TRBD1 TRBV19 CASRLDRGTNQPQHF TGTGCCAGTAGGTTGGACAGGGGTACCAATCAGCCCCAGCATTTT
TRBJ2-1 NA NA TRBV4-3 CASSQDGPYNEQFF TGCGCCAGCAGCCAAGACGGCCCGTACAATGAGCAGTTCTTC
TRBJ1-1 few NA TRBV5-1 CASSLGGGDDTEAFF TGCGCCAGCAGCTTGGGTGGTGGGGACGACACTGAAGCTTTCTTT
TRBJ1-1 few TRBD1 TRBV5-1 CASSSNLQGLDTEAFF TGCGCCAGCAGCTCGAATTTACAGGGGTTAGACACTGAAGCTTTCTTT
TRBJ1-1 NA TRBD1 TRBV7-9 CASSMTGGNTEAFF TGTGCCAGCAGCATGACAGGGGGGAACACTGAAGCTTTCTTT
TRBJ1-1 NA TRBD1 TRBV20-1 CSAPTASGQGNTEAFF TGCAGTGCTCCCACCGCCTCGGGACAGGGTAACACTGAAGCTTTCTTT
TRBJ1-1 NA TRBD1 TRBV5-1 CASSDRVNTEAFF TGCGCCAGCAGCGACAGGGTGAACACTGAAGCTTTCTTT
TRBJ1-5 many NA TRBV7-2 CASSPTGNNQPQHF TGTGCCAGCAGCCCTACAGGGAACAATCAGCCCCAGCATTTT
TRBJ2-2 NA NA TRBV6-6 CASSYLGGTGELFF TGTGCCAGCAGTTACCTTGGAGGCACCGGGGAGCTGTTTTTT
TRBJ2-7 NA NA TRBV11-2 CASSPGGINEQYF TGTGCCAGCAGCCCAGGGGGGATAAACGAGCAGTACTTC
TRBJ2-1 few NA TRBV11-2 CASSLGGTEREQFF TGTGCCAGCAGCTTGGGCGGGACAGAAAGGGAGCAGTTCTTC
TRBJ2-1 NA TRBD2 TRBV6-1 CASSEKTGGLNEQFF TGTGCCAGCAGTGAAAAGACGGGGGGGCTCAATGAGCAGTTCTTC
TRBJ1-6 NA NA TRBV11-2 CASRDRNLDSPLHF TGTGCCAGCAGAGACAGGAATTTAGATTCACCCCTCCACTTT
TRBJ2-2 NA TRBD1 TRBV11-2 CASNPPGTANTGELFF TGTGCCAGCAACCCTCCCGGGACAGCGAACACCGGGGAGCTGTTTTTT
TRBJ2-1 once NA TRBV5-6 CASSARAGYNEQFF TGTGCCAGCAGCGCTCGGGCGGGTTACAATGAGCAGTTCTTC
TRBJ1-2 NA NA TRBV6-2/TRBV6-3 CASTPDANYGYTF TGTGCCAGCACCCCGGATGCTAACTATGGCTACACCTTC
TRBJ1-1 NA NA TRBV15 CATSRETRDTEAFF TGTGCCACCAGCAGAGAAACTAGGGACACTGAAGCTTTCTTT
TRBJ2-5 NA TRBD1 TRBV10-1 CASSSRDSQETQYF TGCGCCAGCAGCTCCCGGGACAGTCAAGAGACCCAGTACTTC
TRBJ1-3 NA TRBD1 TRBV25-1 CASSEGRTGTGNTIYF TGTGCCAGCAGTGAGGGGAGGACAGGGACTGGAAACACCATATATTTT
TRBJ2-1 NA NA TRBV7-3 CASSHTGVRGPYNEQFF TGTGCCAGCAGCCATACGGGGGTAAGGGGACCCTACAATGAGCAGTTCTTC
TRBJ2-4 NA TRBD1 TRBV7-8 CASSGTGAAKNIQYF TGTGCCAGCAGCGGGACAGGGGCTGCCAAAAACATTCAGTACTTC
TRBJ2-1 NA TRBD1 TRBV6-2/TRBV6-3 CASRDTGTAEQFF TGTGCCAGCAGGGACACTGGGACAGCTGAGCAGTTCTTC
TRBJ1-5 many TRBD1 TRBV7-2 CASSSQGNQPQHF TGTGCCAGCAGCTCACAGGGGAATCAGCCCCAGCATTTT
TRBJ1-2 few TRBD1 TRBV11-2 CASSLMAPTSGQGVRGYTF TGTGCCAGCAGCTTAATGGCCCCGACTTCGGGACAGGGGGTGCGGGGCTACACCTTC
TRBJ1-5 NA NA TRBV12-3/TRBV12-4 CASSLNRLAQHF TGTGCCAGCAGTTTAAACCGCCTCGCCCAGCATTTT
TRBJ1-2 few TRBD1 TRBV4-3 CASSQTKRGTGEGYTF TGCGCCAGCAGCCAAACCAAACGAGGGACAGGGGAAGGCTACACCTTC
TRBJ1-1 once NA TRBV7-3 CASSFLRSPGTEAFF TGTGCCAGCAGCTTCCTAAGGTCCCCTGGGACTGAAGCTTTCTTT
TRBJ1-1 NA NA TRBV2 CASTEEQVLLNTEAFF TGTGCCAGCACCGAAGAACAGGTCCTCTTGAACACTGAAGCTTTCTTT
TRBJ2-2 few TRBD1 TRBV12-3/TRBV12-4 CASSFETGETGELFF TGTGCCAGCAGTTTCGAGACAGGGGAAACCGGGGAGCTGTTTTTT